The clone carrying this TCR beta chain was recorded a few times. Its target is not known. This entry belongs to a study of cytomegalovirus exposure and HLA in healthy donors. Study-wide context: Early on, a data release was issued that held roughly 86 million unique TCRs from HLA-typed donors.

PCR amplification relied on 60 Vbeta primers (plus 13 Jbeta primers). The repertoire was sequenced with immunoSEQ multiplex PCR; TCRdb's copy has only in-frame clones and lacks some. The sample has more than 90,000 clones; around 80% are singletons. Study-level points and caveats: Beyond CMV serostatus, there was no information to go on about immune exposure. In vitro assays verified that a few CMV-associated chains recognized CMV antigens specifically.

These donors counted as nominally healthy when sampled, but unrecorded immune exposures were likely. Input material: PBMCs. The receptor's source is a man aged 25 to 40 in good health and CMV-seropositive.

The CDR3 nucleotides are TGTGCCAGTAGATTGGGACAGGGAGACGAAAAACTGTTTTTT. This codes for CASRLGQGDEKLFF. This chain connects TRBV19 to TRBJ1-4, with 9 bases lining up with TRBD1. The length of the CDR3 is 14 residues. V trimming: 6 bases; J trimming: 8 bases; junction bases outside the gene matches: 7. Germline assignment: CDR1 LNHDA and CDR2 SQIVND (reference sequence).